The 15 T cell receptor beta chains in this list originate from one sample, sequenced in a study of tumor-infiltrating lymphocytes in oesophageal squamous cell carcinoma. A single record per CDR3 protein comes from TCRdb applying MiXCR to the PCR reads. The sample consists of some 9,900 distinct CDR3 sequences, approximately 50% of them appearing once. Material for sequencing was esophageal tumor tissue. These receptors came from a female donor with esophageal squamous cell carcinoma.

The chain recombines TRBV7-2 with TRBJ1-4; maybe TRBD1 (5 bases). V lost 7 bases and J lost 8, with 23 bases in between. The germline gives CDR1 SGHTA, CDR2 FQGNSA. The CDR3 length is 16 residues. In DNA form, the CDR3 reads TGTGCCAGCAACTCACTCCAGGGCAGGGAGGGGGAAAAACTGTTTTTT. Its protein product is CASNSLQGREGEKLFF.

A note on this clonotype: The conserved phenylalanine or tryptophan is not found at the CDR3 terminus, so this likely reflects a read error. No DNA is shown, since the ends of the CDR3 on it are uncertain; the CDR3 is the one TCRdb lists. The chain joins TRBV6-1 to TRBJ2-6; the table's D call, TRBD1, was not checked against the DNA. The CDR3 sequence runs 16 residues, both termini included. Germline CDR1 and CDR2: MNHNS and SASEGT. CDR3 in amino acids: CASSEALGPHEQYFGA.

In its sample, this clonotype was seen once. The CDR3 bases are TGTGCCAGCAGCTCACTGGACGTAAGTTGGCACATTCAGTACTTC. As protein: CASSSLDVSWHIQYF. This chain connects TRBV7-2 to TRBJ2-4, with D uncertain. This CDR3 comprises 15 residues. Germline lookup yields CDR1 SGHTA and CDR2 FQGNSA. V lost 4 bases, J lost 8 bases, and 18 bases lay in between.

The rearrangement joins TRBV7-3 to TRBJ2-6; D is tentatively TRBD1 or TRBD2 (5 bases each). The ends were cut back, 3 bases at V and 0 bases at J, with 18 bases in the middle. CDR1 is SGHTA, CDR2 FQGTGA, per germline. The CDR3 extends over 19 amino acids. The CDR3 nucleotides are TGTGCCAGCAGCTTCCTCCGGGACCCTTTGGGCTCTGGGGCCAACGTCCTGACTTTC. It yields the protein CASSFLRDPLGSGANVLTF.

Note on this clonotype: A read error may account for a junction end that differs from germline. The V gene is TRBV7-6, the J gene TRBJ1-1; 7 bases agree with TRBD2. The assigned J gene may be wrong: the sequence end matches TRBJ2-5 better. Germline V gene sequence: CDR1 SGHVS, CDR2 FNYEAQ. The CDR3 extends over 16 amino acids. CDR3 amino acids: CASSLGSGLLLETQYF. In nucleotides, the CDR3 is TGTGCTAGCAGCTTAGGATCGGGACTACTTTTGGAGACCCAGTACTTC.

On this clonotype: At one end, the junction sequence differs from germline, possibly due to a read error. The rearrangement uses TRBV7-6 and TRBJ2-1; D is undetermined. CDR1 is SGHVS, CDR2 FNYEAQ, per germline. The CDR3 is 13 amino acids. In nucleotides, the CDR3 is TGTGCTAGCAGCTTCTCGGCTGGCAATGAGCAGTTCTTC. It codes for CASSFSAGNEQFF.

The CDR3 DNA is TGTGCCAGCAGCTTGGTAAAGGGCTCCTACAATGAGCAGTTCTTC. Translating gives CASSLVKGSYNEQFF. This chain uses TRBV7-2 with TRBJ2-1, with D unclear. Trimming pared 3 bases from V and 0 bases from J, leaving 9 bases between. The CDR3 extends over 15 amino acids. CDR1 and CDR2 (germline): SGHTA, FQGNSA.

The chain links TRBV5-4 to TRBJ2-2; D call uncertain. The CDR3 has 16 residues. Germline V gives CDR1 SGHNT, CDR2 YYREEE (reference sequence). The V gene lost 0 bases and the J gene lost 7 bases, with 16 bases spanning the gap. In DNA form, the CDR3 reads TGTGCCAGCAGCTTGGTTAACCCCATGAAGGACGGGGAGCTGTTTTTT. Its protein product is CASSLVNPMKDGELFF.

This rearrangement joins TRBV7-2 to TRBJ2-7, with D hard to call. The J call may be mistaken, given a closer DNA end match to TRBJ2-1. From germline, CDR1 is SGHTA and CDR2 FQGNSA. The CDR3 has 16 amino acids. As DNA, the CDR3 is TGTGCCAGCAGCCAGGTTTGGAGCTCACGGTACAATGAGCAGTTCTTC. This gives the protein CASSQVWSSRYNEQFF.

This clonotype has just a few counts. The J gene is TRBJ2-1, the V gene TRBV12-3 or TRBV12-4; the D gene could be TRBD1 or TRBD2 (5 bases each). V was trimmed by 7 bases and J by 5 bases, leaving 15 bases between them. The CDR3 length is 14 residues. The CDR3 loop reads CASNIGRGDNEQFF. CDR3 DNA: TGTGCCAGCAATATAGGACGAGGGGACAATGAGCAGTTCTTC.

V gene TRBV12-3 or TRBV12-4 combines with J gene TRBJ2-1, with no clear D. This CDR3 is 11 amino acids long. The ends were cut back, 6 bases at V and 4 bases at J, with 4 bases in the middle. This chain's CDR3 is CASSEYNEQFF. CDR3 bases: TGTGCCAGCAGCGAATACAATGAGCAGTTCTTC.

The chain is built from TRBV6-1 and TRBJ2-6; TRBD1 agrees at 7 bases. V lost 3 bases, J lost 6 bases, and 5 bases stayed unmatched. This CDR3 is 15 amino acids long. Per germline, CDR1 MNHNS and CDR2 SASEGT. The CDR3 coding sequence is TGTGCCAGCAGTGAGACAGGGTTTACGGCCAACGTCCTGACTTTC. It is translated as CASSETGFTANVLTF.

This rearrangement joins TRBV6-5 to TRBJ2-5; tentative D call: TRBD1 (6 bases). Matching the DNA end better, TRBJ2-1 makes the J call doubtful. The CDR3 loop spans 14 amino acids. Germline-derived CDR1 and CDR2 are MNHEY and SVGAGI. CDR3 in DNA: TGTGCCGGCAAAGACAGGTTAACTACCAATGAGCAGTTCTTC. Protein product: CAGKDRLTTNEQFF.

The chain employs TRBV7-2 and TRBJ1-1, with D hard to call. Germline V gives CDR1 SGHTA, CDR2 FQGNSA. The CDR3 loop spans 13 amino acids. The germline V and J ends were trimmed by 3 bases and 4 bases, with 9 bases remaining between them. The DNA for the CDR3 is TGTGCCAGCAGCTTCGAGACGGTCACTGAAGCTTTCTTT. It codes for CASSFETVTEAFF.

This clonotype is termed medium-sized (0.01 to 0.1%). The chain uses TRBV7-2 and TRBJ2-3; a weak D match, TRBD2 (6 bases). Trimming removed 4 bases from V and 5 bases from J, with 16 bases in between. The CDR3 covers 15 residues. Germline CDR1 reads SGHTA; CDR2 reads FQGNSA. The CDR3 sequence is CASSSLGRPLDTQYF. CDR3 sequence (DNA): TGTGCCAGCAGCTCCTTAGGGAGGCCCCTAGATACGCAGTATTTT.